This T cell receptor beta chain emerged from a study of regulatory and conventional T cells in RAG deficiency. Blood CD4+ CD25-low CD127-high conventional T cells supplied the genomic DNA template. Data came from immunoSEQ multiplex PCR; TCRdb stores just in-frame clones and leaves some out. The table records some 20,000 clones, approximately 93% of them present only once. V lost 1 base to trimming and J lost 2 bases, with 12 bases between them. The CDR3 consists of 15 residues. The germline V gene has CDR1 SGHVS and CDR2 FQNEAQ. These sequences were also reported in another study, on regulatory T cells. That paper notes: Primers: 52 TRBV forward and 13 TRBJ reverse.

The clonotype was recovered from a human donor in good health. Sequenced input: CD4+ T cells sorted from blood. V usage is TRBV7-8 and J usage is TRBJ2-7; D is perhaps TRBD1 (5 bases). The chain's CDR3 is CASSLELGATYEQYF. The CDR3 DNA follows: TGTGCCAGCAGCTTAGAGCTAGGGGCGACCTACGAGCAGTACTTC.